Below are 2 T cell receptor beta chains sequenced from a single sample in a study of T cell repertoires in cytomegalovirus infection. These TCRs are of unknown antigen specificity. One entry per CDR3 protein, called by TCRdb with MiXCR from the reads. In the table there are 350,000 to 400,000 distinct CDR3 sequences, just under 35% of which are singletons. Sequenced material: cultured PBMCs, taken from culture after CMV antigen stimulation. The receptors derive from a human donor in good health (CMV status not recorded). Some clones in this sample may be carry-over from other donors' samples.

This clonotype has more than one count but fewer than ten. The V and J genes are TRBV19 and TRBJ1-5; 11 bases are shared with TRBD1. CDR1 is LNHDA, CDR2 SQIVND, per germline (reference sequence). Trimming took 5 bases from V and 5 from J; bases not matched to a gene: 5. The CDR3 has 15 residues. Here the CDR3 reads CASSRDRGAHQPQHF. CDR3 nucleotide sequence: TGTGCCAGTAGTCGGGACAGGGGGGCCCATCAGCCCCAGCATTTT.

This clonotype was detected many times. The chain carries TRBV7-2 and TRBJ2-7; 7 bases agree with TRBD2. This CDR3 comprises 13 residues. V lost 3 bases, J lost 6 bases, and 5 bases stayed unmatched. Germline values: CDR1 SGHTA, CDR2 FQGNSA. CDR3 in amino acids: CASSFQRGFEQYF. In DNA, the CDR3 is TGTGCCAGCAGCTTCCAGCGGGGATTCGAGCAGTACTTC.